What follows are 22 T cell receptor beta chains derived from one specimen sequenced in a study of OX40 agonist ivuxolimab in advanced cancers. The protocol was immunoSEQ multiplex PCR, while the TCRdb copy is restricted to in-frame clones and leaves out a portion. This repertoire shows tens of thousands of clones, more than 90% found once; its top ten account for roughly 6.9%. The sequencing used CD4+ or CD8+ T cells sorted from blood, collected in a trial of the OX40 agonist ivuxolimab. The receptors shown here come from an adult with an advanced solid tumor such as melanoma, head and neck, liver or kidney cancer.

CDR3 DNA sequence: TGTGCCAGCAGCTACCGGGCAGGTCGGACAGATACGCAGTATTTT. As protein: CASSYRAGRTDTQYF. The chain uses TRBV7-9 and TRBJ2-3; D is ambiguous. The germline V gene has CDR1 SEHNR and CDR2 FQNEAQ (reference sequence). This CDR3 has 15 amino acids. Trimming shortened V by 4 bases and J by 3 bases, and 14 bases separated the two germline ends.

The V call is TRBV6-5, the J call TRBJ2-5; 13 bases align to TRBD2. The CDR3 contains 14 residues. The germline gives CDR1 MNHEY, CDR2 SVGAGI. The V and J ends lost 5 bases and 11 bases, in that order; junction bases with no gene match: 8. CDR3 DNA sequence: TGTGCCAGCAGTGTACTAGCGGGAGGGTATGAGCAGTACTTC. As protein: CASSVLAGGYEQYF.

This sequence joins TRBV27 and TRBJ1-1, with no clear D. This CDR3 comprises 16 residues. Germline-derived CDR1 and CDR2 are MNHEY and SMNVEV (reference sequence). V lost 6 bases and J 3 bases, leaving 20 bases between the germline ends. CDR3 sequence (DNA): TGTGCCAGCAGCAACCGACGAGTGTCGAGGGACACTGAAGCTTTCTTT. Amino acid sequence: CASSNRRVSRDTEAFF.

A few counts support this clone. The gene calls are TRBV2 and TRBJ2-1, with 10 bases lining up with TRBD2. Per the germline V gene, CDR1 is SNHLY and CDR2 is FYNNEI. The J segment lost 2 bases and the V segment lost 4 bases, leaving 2 bases of the junction unmatched. The CDR3 extends over 15 amino acids. The CDR3 nucleotides read TGTGCCAGCAGTGCCCTAGCGGGAGCCTACAATGAGCAGTTCTTC. This sequence encodes CASSALAGAYNEQFF. The whole variable domain, remainder taken from reference TRBV2 and TRBJ2-1, is EPEVTQTPSHQVTQMGQEVILRCVPISNHLYFYWYRQILGQKVEFLVSFYNNEISEKSEIFDDQFSVERPDGSNFTLKIRSTKLEDSAMYFCASSALAGAYNEQFFGPGTRLTVL.

The rearrangement uses TRBV10-3 and TRBJ2-1; 13 bases map to TRBD2. The CDR3 consists of 16 residues. Germline CDR1 is ENHRY and CDR2 is SYGVKD. J gave up 8 bases and V 0 bases, and 4 bases lay outside the gene matches. Written as DNA, the CDR3 is TGTGCCATCAGTGAGTCGCGGGGACTAGCGGGATATGAGCAGTTCTTC. This translates into CAISESRGLAGYEQFF.

The chain joins TRBV15 to TRBJ2-1; D remains unclear. Between the trimmed V and J ends, which lost 2 bases and 5 bases, there was a span of 13 bases. Germline V gene sequence: CDR1 LNHNV, CDR2 YYDKDF (reference sequence). The CDR3 totals 15 residues. CDR3 residues: CATSRRPTPDNEQFF. The CDR3 coding sequence is TGTGCCACCAGCAGACGACCAACCCCCGACAATGAGCAGTTCTTC.

The genes are TRBV29-1 and TRBJ2-1, with 8 bases identical to TRBD2. The germline V gene encodes CDR1 SQVTM and CDR2 ANQGSEA. The CDR3 has 17 residues. Losses at the gene ends were 0 bases for V and 8 bases for J; bases not matched to a gene: 15. CDR3 DNA sequence: TGCAGCGTTGAAGACCGCCTAGGGACTAGACTCATCTATGAGCAGTTCTTC. Residues: CSVEDRLGTRLIYEQFF.

J is TRBJ2-7 and V is TRBV11-2; TRBD1 might be the D (6 bases). V was pared by 2 bases and J by 2 bases, with 13 bases between. This CDR3 has 15 amino acids. The V gene's germline CDR1 is SGHAT and CDR2 FQNNGV. CDR3 amino acids: CASSLLSDRTYEQYF. CDR3 nucleotides: TGTGCCAGCAGCTTATTGTCGGACAGAACCTACGAGCAGTACTTC.

The CDR3 coding sequence is TGTGCCAGCCGAATGACCGGGACTAGCGGGTACGAGCAGTACTTC. Amino acids: CASRMTGTSGYEQYF. V gene TRBV6-5 combines with J gene TRBJ2-7; 12 bases fit TRBD2. The CDR3 loop spans 15 amino acids. V was pared by 8 bases and J by 4 bases, with 9 bases of the junction left unmatched. Germline CDR1 MNHEY, CDR2 SVGAGI.

This chain's CDR3 is CASSLGQGSMTEAFF. CDR3 in DNA: TGTGCCAGCAGCTTGGGACAGGGAAGTATGACTGAAGCTTTCTTT. The chain couples TRBV5-6 to TRBJ1-1; 7 nucleotides line up with TRBD1. There are 15 residues in the CDR3. J gave up 5 bases and V 0 bases, and 7 bases lay outside the gene matches. Germline CDR1 SGHDT, CDR2 YYEEEE.

V gene TRBV11-2 combines with J gene TRBJ1-1; weak D call: TRBD1 (5 bases). V shed 6 bases and J shed 1 base, with 12 bases lying between them. CDR3 length: 14 amino acids. The germline CDR1 and CDR2 sequences are SGHAT and FQNNGV. The chain's CDR3 is CASSWGTKNTEAFF. The CDR3 DNA is TGTGCCAGCAGTTGGGGCACTAAGAACACTGAAGCTTTCTTT.

CDR3 residues: CASSLGRVASDEQYF. CDR3 DNA: TGTGCCAGCAGCTTAGGCCGGGTAGCTTCGGACGAGCAGTACTTC. The chain employs TRBV13 and TRBJ2-7; no reliable D call. The CDR3 has 15 amino acids. CDR1 is PRHDT, CDR2 FYEKMQ, per germline (reference sequence). Trimming left V 0 bases short and J 5 bases short, with 14 bases between. Full variable domain (outside the CDR3, taken from reference TRBV13 and TRBJ2-7): AAGVIQSPRHLIKEKRETATLKCYPIPRHDTVYWYQQGPGQDPQFLISFYEKMQSDKGSIPDRFSAQQFSDYHSELNMSSLELGDSALYFCASSLGRVASDEQYFGPGTRLTVT.

This chain uses TRBV28 with TRBJ2-5; 8 bases line up with TRBD1. In germline, CDR1 is MDHEN, CDR2 SYDVKM. CDR3 length: 14 residues. The J segment lost 5 bases and the V segment lost 5 bases, leaving 7 bases of the junction unmatched. The CDR3 nucleotides are TGTGCCAGCAGTGACAGGGGAGGTTGGGAGACCCAGTACTTC. It is translated as CASSDRGGWETQYF.

This chain links TRBV7-3 with TRBJ2-7; 14 bases align to TRBD2. The CDR3 is made up of 15 amino acids. Trimming removed 5 bases from V and 3 bases from J; junction bases left unmatched: 3. Germline loops: CDR1 SGHTA, CDR2 FQGTGA. This CDR3 reads CASSLGLAGDYEQYF. The CDR3 nucleotides are TGTGCCAGCAGCCTGGGACTAGCGGGAGACTACGAGCAGTACTTC.

The chain uses TRBV11-1 and TRBJ2-7; D uncertain. CDR1 is SGHAT and CDR2 is FQDESV in the germline V gene (reference sequence). The CDR3 has 13 amino acids. V lost 5 bases to trimming and J lost 3 bases, with 11 bases between them. CDR3 bases: TGTGCCAGCAGCGTAGAGGTCCTCTACGAGCAGTACTTC. It encodes CASSVEVLYEQYF.

The chain is built from TRBV7-8 and TRBJ2-3, with 12 bases identical to TRBD1. After removal of 5 bases from V and 5 bases from J, the junction contained 5 bases not matched to a gene. CDR1 is SGHVS and CDR2 is FQNEAQ in the germline V gene. This CDR3 comprises 15 residues. CDR3 in DNA: TGTGCCAGCAGCACCGGGACAGGGGGCGGAGATACGCAGTATTTT. This translates into CASSTGTGGGDTQYF.

This chain joins TRBV19 and TRBJ2-1; D not resolved. This CDR3 comprises 13 residues. The germline CDR1 and CDR2 sequences are LNHDA and SQIVND (reference sequence). Deletions cut 5 bases from V and 1 base from J, with 6 bases between. The CDR3 sequence is CASSPHSYNEQFF. DNA of the CDR3: TGTGCCAGTAGTCCACATTCCTACAATGAGCAGTTCTTC.

This chain connects TRBV19 to TRBJ2-7, with a tentative D call TRBD1 (8 bases). Germline assignment: CDR1 LNHDA and CDR2 SQIVND (reference sequence). The CDR3 loop spans 14 amino acids. Trimming took off 6 bases at V and 5 bases at J, with 17 bases between the two ends. DNA of the CDR3: TGTGCCAGTAGCATCGGACAGGGAGGGGACGAGCAGTACTTC. It translates to CASSIGQGGDEQYF.

The rearrangement uses TRBV6-1 and TRBJ2-1, with unresolved D. CDR3 size: 15 residues. Looked up from germline, CDR1 is MNHNS and CDR2 is SASEGT. V lost 2 bases to trimming and J lost 0 bases, with 8 bases between them. CDR3: CASSENPVSYNEQFF. Written as DNA, the CDR3 is TGTGCCAGCAGTGAAAATCCAGTCTCCTACAATGAGCAGTTCTTC.

CDR3 nucleotide sequence: TGTGCCAGCTCACTAGCGGGAGGTCCCTACGAGCAGTACTTC. This codes for CASSLAGGPYEQYF. The chain employs TRBV18 and TRBJ2-7, with 10 positions matching TRBD2. V gave up 4 bases and J gave up 2 bases; unmatched junction bases: 2. Germline values: CDR1 KGHSH, CDR2 LQKENI. The CDR3 is made up of 14 amino acids.

The chain combines TRBV14 with TRBJ2-3; D gene uncertain. Trimming removed 0 bases at V and 6 bases at J, with 16 bases between. Germline V lookup: CDR1 SGHDN, CDR2 FVKESK. The CDR3 length is 16 residues. The CDR3 here is CASSQDYGRTSDTQYF. CDR3 DNA sequence: TGTGCCAGCAGCCAAGATTACGGCCGGACCTCGGATACGCAGTATTTT.

V usage is TRBV28 and J usage is TRBJ1-5, with 7 bases matching TRBD1. This CDR3 is built from 15 residues. From germline, CDR1 is MDHEN and CDR2 SYDVKM. J was trimmed by 7 bases and V by 6 bases; bases with no gene match: 12. The CDR3, as DNA: TGTGCCAGCAGAACACCGACAGGGCGTCACCAGCCCCAGCATTTT. As protein: CASRTPTGRHQPQHF. The variable domain in full, with the rest retrieved from reference TRBV28 and TRBJ1-5, is DVKVTQSSRYLVKRTGEKVFLECVQDMDHENMFWYRQDPGLGLRLIYFSYDVKMKEKGDIPEGYSVSREKKERFSLILESASTNQTSMYLCASRTPTGRHQPQHFGDGTRLSIL.